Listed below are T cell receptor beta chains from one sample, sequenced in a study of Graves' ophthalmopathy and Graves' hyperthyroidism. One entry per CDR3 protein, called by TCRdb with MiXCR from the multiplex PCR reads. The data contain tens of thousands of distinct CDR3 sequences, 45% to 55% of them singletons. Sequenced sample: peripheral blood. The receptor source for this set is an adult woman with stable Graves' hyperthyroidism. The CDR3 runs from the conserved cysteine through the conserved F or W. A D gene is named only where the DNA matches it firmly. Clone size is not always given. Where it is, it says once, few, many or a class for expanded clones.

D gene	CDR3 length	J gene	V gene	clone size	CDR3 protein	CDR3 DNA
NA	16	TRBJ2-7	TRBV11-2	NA	CASSLEAGASTLRQYF	TGTGCCAGCAGCTTAGAGGCGGGGGCCTCGACATTAAGGCAGTACTTC
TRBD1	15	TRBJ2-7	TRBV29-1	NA	CSVMGQGRYSYEQYF	TGCAGCGTGATGGGACAGGGGCGCTACTCCTACGAGCAGTACTTC
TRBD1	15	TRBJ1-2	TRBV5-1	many	CASRLGDRDWSVYTF	TGCGCCAGCAGGTTAGGCGACAGGGACTGGTCGGTCTACACCTTC
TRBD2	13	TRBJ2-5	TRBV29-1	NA	CSARGLAGETQYF	TGCAGTGCTAGAGGACTAGCGGGAGAGACCCAGTACTTC
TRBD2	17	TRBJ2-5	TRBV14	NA	CASSQGSLAGGQETQYF	TGTGCCAGCAGCCAAGGGAGCCTAGCGGGAGGTCAGGAGACCCAGTACTTC
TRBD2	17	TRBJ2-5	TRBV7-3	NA	CASSPTAGLAGGETQYF	TGTGCCAGCAGCCCAACCGCGGGACTAGCGGGAGGAGAGACCCAGTACTTC
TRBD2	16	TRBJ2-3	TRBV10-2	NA	CASRDSGRALTDTQYF	TGCGCCAGCAGGGATAGCGGGAGGGCCCTCACAGATACGCAGTATTTT
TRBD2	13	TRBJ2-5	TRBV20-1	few	CSARDGRERAQYF	TGCAGTGCTAGAGATGGGAGGGAGAGGGCCCAGTACTTC
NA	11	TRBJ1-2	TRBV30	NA	CAWSVTIGYTF	TGTGCCTGGAGCGTCACTATTGGCTACACCTTC
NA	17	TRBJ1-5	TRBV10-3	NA	CASSFPPTDGPNQPQHF	TGTGCCAGCAGTTTCCCACCGACCGACGGACCCAATCAGCCCCAGCATTTT
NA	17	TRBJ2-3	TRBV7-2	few	CASSDDRRVVVTDTQYF	TGTGCCAGCTCAGACGACAGGCGGGTAGTCGTCACAGATACGCAGTATTTT